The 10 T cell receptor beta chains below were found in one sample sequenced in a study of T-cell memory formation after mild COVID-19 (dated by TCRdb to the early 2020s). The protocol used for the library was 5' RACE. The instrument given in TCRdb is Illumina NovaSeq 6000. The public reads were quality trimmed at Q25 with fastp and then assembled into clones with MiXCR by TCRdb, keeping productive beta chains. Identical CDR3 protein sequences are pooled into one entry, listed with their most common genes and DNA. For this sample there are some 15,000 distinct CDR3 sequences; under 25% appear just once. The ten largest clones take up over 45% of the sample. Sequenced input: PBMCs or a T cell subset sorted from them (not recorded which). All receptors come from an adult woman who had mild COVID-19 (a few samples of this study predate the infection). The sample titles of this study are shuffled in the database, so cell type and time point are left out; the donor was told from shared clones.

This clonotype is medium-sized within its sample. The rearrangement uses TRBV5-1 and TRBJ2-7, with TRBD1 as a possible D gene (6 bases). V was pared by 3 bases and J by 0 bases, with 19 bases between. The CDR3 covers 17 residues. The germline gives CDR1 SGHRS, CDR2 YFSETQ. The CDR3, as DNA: TGCGCCAGCAGCTCCTACCTGCGGGTACAGGGCTCCTACGAGCAGTACTTC. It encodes CASSSYLRVQGSYEQYF.

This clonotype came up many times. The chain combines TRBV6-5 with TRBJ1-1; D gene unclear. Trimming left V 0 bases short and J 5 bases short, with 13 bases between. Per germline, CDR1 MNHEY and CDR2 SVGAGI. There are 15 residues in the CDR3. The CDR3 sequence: CASSYSGPQWTEAFF. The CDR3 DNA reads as TGTGCCAGCAGTTACTCGGGTCCCCAGTGGACTGAAGCTTTCTTT.

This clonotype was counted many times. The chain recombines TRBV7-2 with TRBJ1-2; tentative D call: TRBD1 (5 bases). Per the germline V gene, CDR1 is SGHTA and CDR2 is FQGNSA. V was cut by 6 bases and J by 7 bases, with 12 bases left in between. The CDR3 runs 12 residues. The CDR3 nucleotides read TGTGCCAGCAGTAATGGGGCCCTTGGCTACACCTTC. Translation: CASSNGALGYTF.

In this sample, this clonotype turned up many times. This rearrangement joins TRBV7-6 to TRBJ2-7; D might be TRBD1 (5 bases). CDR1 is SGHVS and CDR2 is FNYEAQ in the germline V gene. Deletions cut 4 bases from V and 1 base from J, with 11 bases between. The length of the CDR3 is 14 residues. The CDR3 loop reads CASSYTTDSYEQYF. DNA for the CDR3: TGTGCCAGCAGCTATACGACAGATTCCTACGAGCAGTACTTC.

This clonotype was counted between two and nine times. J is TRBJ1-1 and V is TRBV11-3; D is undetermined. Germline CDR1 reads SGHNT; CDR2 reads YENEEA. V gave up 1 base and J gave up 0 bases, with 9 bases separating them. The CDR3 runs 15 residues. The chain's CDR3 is CASSLGPGVNTEAFF. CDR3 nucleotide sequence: TGTGCCAGCAGCTTAGGTCCCGGGGTGAACACTGAAGCTTTCTTT. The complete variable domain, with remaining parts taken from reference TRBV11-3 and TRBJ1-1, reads EAGVVQSPRYKIIEKKQPVAFWCNPISGHNTLYWYLQNLGQGPELLIRYENEEAVDDSQLPKDRFSAERLKGVDSTLKIQPAELGDSAVYLCASSLGPGVNTEAFFGQGTRLTVV.

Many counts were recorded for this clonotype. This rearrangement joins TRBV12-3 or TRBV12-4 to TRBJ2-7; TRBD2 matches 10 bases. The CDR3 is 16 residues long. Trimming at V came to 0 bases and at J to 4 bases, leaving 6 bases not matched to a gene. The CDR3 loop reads CASSLARLAGVYEQYF. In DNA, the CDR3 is TGTGCCAGCAGTTTAGCGCGTCTAGCGGGAGTATACGAGCAGTACTTC.

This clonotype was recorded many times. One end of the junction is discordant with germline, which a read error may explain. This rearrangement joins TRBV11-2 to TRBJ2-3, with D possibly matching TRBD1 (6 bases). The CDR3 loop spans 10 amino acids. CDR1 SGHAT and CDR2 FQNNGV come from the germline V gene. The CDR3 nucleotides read TGTGCCAGCAGCGGGACATTTCTGCATTTT. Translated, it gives CASSGTFLHF.

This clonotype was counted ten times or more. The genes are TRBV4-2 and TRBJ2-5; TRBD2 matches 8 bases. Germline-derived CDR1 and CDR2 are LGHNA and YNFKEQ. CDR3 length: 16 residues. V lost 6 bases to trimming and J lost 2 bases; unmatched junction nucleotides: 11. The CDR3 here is CASRPLGGGQQETQYF. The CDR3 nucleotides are TGTGCCAGCAGACCCCTCGGGGGGGGACAACAAGAGACCCAGTACTTC.

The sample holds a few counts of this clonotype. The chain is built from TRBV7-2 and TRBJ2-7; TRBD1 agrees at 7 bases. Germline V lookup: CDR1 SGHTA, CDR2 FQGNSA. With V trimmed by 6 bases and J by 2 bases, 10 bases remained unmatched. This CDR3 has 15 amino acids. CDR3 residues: CASRSTGTDAYEQYF. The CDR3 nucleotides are TGTGCCAGCAGGTCTACCGGGACAGACGCCTACGAGCAGTACTTC.

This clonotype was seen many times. Here the CDR3 reads CASSMVGQYF. The CDR3, as DNA: TGTGCCAGCAGCATGGTAGGGCAGTACTTC. This chain links TRBV21-1 with TRBJ2-7. TRBV21-1 is an annotated pseudogene. CDR3 size: 10 residues.